The 23 T cell receptor beta chains below all came from one sample that was sequenced in a study of prognosis after radiotherapy for stage I lung cancer. Amplification of the TCR beta CDR3 (from genomic DNA) was done by two-round multiplex PCR. Primers specific to each TRBV and TRBJ gene were used in first-round PCR. MiXCR, run by TCRdb on the multiplex PCR reads, gives a single entry per CDR3 protein. This table has 45,000 to 60,000 distinct CDR3 sequences, about 32% appearing once. This specimen was PBMCs, taken before or after stereotactic body radiation therapy (not recorded which). These receptors came from a donor of 50 years or more with non-small cell lung cancer.

As regards this clonotype: Sequence at one end of the junction differs from germline and may be a read error. This sequence joins TRBV6-1 and TRBJ2-2; TRBD1 might be the D (5 bases). The CDR3 loop spans 14 amino acids. CDR1 MNHNS and CDR2 SASEGT come from the germline V gene. The chain's CDR3 is CASRPQGFTGELLF. DNA of the CDR3: TGTGCCAGCAGGCCCCAGGGTTTCACCGGTGAGCTGCTTTTT.

This clonotype was counted at least ten times. The chain employs TRBV5-1 and TRBJ1-5; 10 bases are shared with TRBD1. The CDR3 is 15 amino acids. Germline V gene sequence: CDR1 SGHRS, CDR2 YFSETQ. V was pared by 5 bases and J by 2 bases, with 4 bases of the junction left unmatched. CDR3 loop: CASSPGTGGNQPQHF. DNA for the CDR3: TGCGCCAGCAGTCCCGGGACAGGGGGCAATCAGCCCCAGCATTTT.

This clonotype was seen once. The junction differs from germline at one of its ends, possibly a read error. The chain combines TRBV6-1 with TRBJ1-3; D is uncertain. This CDR3 is 13 amino acids long. Germline lookup yields CDR1 MNHNS and CDR2 SASEGT. As DNA, the CDR3 is TGTGCCAGCACGGAGCGGGAGGGAGACACTATATATTTT. Its translation: CASTEREGDTIYF.

This clonotype appeared many times. The rearrangement uses TRBV14 and TRBJ2-3, with D unresolved. Germline lookup yields CDR1 SGHDN and CDR2 FVKESK. V lost 2 bases to trimming and J lost 0 bases, with 6 bases between them. This CDR3 has 14 residues. The DNA for the CDR3 is TGTGCCAGCAGCCAATTAATCAGCACAGATACGCAGTATTTT. Protein: CASSQLISTDTQYF.

This chain connects TRBV5-1 to TRBJ2-7, with D unclear. Trimming removed 4 bases at V and 0 bases at J, with 11 bases between. The CDR3 sequence is 14 residues long. Germline V gene sequence: CDR1 SGHRS, CDR2 YFSETQ. The CDR3 protein is CASSVYPSSYEQYF. The CDR3 DNA reads TGCGCCAGCAGCGTATACCCTAGCTCCTACGAGCAGTACTTC. Together with reference TRBV5-1 and TRBJ2-7, the CDR3 gives the full variable domain: KAGVTQTPRYLIKTRGQQVTLSCSPISGHRSVSWYQQTPGQGLQFLFEYFSETQRNKGNFPGRFSGRQFSNSRSEMNVSTLELGDSALYLCASSVYPSSYEQYFGPGTRLTVT.

This clonotype occurred many times. The V call is TRBV28, the J call TRBJ1-2; TRBD1 matches at 7 bases. Germline loops: CDR1 MDHEN, CDR2 SYDVKM. The ends lost 3 bases at V and 13 bases at J; junction bases unmatched: 11. The CDR3 runs to 13 residues. The CDR3, as DNA: TGTGCCAGCAGTTTTCAAGGGGGCCCGGAGGGCACCTTC. This gives the protein CASSFQGGPEGTF.

On this clonotype: A far bigger clonotype differs at one base, so this is likely a read error. The V gene is TRBV7-9, the J gene TRBJ2-2; D unclear. CDR1 SEHNR and CDR2 FQNEAQ come from the germline V gene (reference sequence). This CDR3 has 16 residues. Trimming left V 5 bases short and J 8 bases short, with 21 bases between. The CDR3 protein is CASSPFQVVGRGELFF. The CDR3 DNA reads as TGTGCCAGCAGCCCATTCCAGGTAGTTGGAAGAGGGGAGCTGTTTTTT.

This clonotype was recorded at least ten times. The rearrangement uses TRBV11-2 and TRBJ1-1; unclear D gene. Germline V gene data show CDR1 as SGHAT and CDR2 as FQNNGV. V lost 1 base, J lost 0 bases, and 9 bases lay in between. This CDR3 contains 15 residues. The CDR3 sequence is CASSLVGQMNTEAFF. The CDR3 DNA reads as TGTGCCAGCAGCTTAGTAGGGCAGATGAACACTGAAGCTTTCTTT.

A remark on this clonotype: A much larger clonotype is one base distant, so this may be a read error. The chain joins TRBV5-1 to TRBJ2-5, with TRBD1 as a possible D gene (6 bases). This CDR3 contains 15 residues. Trimming took 4 bases from V and 4 from J, leaving 17 bases between them. Germline V gene sequence: CDR1 SGHRS, CDR2 YFSETQ. CDR3 DNA sequence: TGCGCCAGCAGCCCGACCCAGTGGGGGCGAGAGACCCAGTACTTC. Encoded protein: CASSPTQWGRETQYF.

On this clonotype: A single base is all that separates this from a far larger clone, so a read error is likely. The J gene is TRBJ2-3, the V gene TRBV12-3 or TRBV12-4; D is undetermined. This CDR3 region has 18 residues. Trimming took off 8 bases at V and 5 bases at J, with 29 bases between the two ends. The CDR3 loop reads CASPGQWTAPYRQDTQYF. CDR3 in DNA: TGTGCCAGCCCCGGGCAGTGGACCGCCCCCTATCGGCAAGATACGCAGTATTTT.

Turning to this clonotype: At one end, the junction sequence differs from germline, possibly due to a read error. J is TRBJ2-2 and V is TRBV7-7; possible D gene TRBD1, 6 bases. This CDR3 spans 20 amino acids. Germline CDR1 SSHAT, CDR2 FNYEAQ (reference sequence). CDR3 sequence reads: CASSFNGMNLEGVSTGELFF. The CDR3 bases are TGTGCTAGCAGCTTTAATGGAATGAACCTCGAGGGGGTGAGCACCGGGGAGCTGTTTTTT. Supplemented by reference TRBV7-7 and TRBJ2-2, the full variable domain reads GAGVSQSPRYKVTKRGQDVTLRCDPISSHATLYWYQQALGQGPEFLTYFNYEAQPDKSGLPSDRFSAERPEGSISTLTIQRTEQRDSAMYRCASSFNGMNLEGVSTGELFFGEGSRLTVL.

This clonotype was seen ten or more times. The rearrangement uses TRBV6-2 or TRBV6-3 and TRBJ2-7; a weak D match, TRBD2 (5 bases). V lost 5 bases to trimming and J lost 8 bases, with 22 bases between them. There are 15 residues in the CDR3. The V gene's germline CDR1 is MNHEY and CDR2 SVGEGT. CDR3 sequence reads: CASSVLMLATAQQYF. The CDR3 DNA sequence: TGTGCCAGCAGTGTACTCATGCTAGCAACCGCCCAGCAGTACTTC.

This clonotype has a count of ten or more. This chain joins TRBV30 and TRBJ2-3; 8 bases fit TRBD1. Germline V gene sequence: CDR1 GTSNPN, CDR2 SVGIG (reference sequence). V was clipped by 7 bases and J by 0 bases; unmatched bases: 6. The CDR3 runs to 14 residues. CDR3 in amino acids: CASAWTGSTDTQYF. DNA for the CDR3: TGTGCCTCGGCCTGGACAGGGAGCACAGATACGCAGTATTTT.

In its sample, this clonotype was seen many times. This rearrangement joins TRBV6-5 to TRBJ2-7, with 10 bases aligning to TRBD1. Germline V gene lookup returns CDR1 MNHEY and CDR2 SVGAGI. V lost 2 bases, J lost 2 bases, and 12 bases stayed unmatched. The length of the CDR3 is 18 residues. The CDR3 reads CASSYTWGQGPNPYEQYF. The CDR3 DNA reads as TGTGCCAGCAGTTACACCTGGGGACAGGGGCCTAACCCCTACGAGCAGTACTTC.

Comments on this clonotype: The conserved phenylalanine or tryptophan is not found at the CDR3 terminus, so this likely reflects a read error. The chain joins TRBV7-9 to TRBJ2-1; 9 bases map to TRBD2. This CDR3 region has 17 residues. Germline assignment: CDR1 SEHNR and CDR2 FQNEAQ (reference sequence). V lost 5 bases to trimming and J lost 5 bases; unmatched junction nucleotides: 13. The CDR3 DNA is TGTGCCAGCAGCCTTACCCCTCTAGCGGGATTGAACAATGAGCAGTTCTTA. This codes for CASSLTPLAGLNNEQFL.

Regarding this clonotype: A read error is possible here, since a much larger clone lies one base away. The rearrangement links TRBV24-1 to TRBJ1-1; D remains ambiguous. Trimming stripped 3 bases from V and 10 bases from J, with 8 bases between. In germline, CDR1 is KGHDR, CDR2 SFDVKD. CDR3 length equals 11 residues. CDR3 protein: CATSDKGGAFF. CDR3 bases: TGTGCCACCAGTGATAAGGGTGGAGCTTTCTTT.

CDR3 in DNA: TGCGCCAGCAGCTCAGTTGGAGGCCTCTACGAGCAGTACTTC. Translating gives CASSSVGGLYEQYF. The V gene is TRBV5-1, the J gene TRBJ2-7; D is possibly TRBD2 (5 bases). Per germline, CDR1 SGHRS and CDR2 YFSETQ. The V end was cut by 3 bases, the J end by 3 bases, with 13 bases between. The CDR3 is made up of 14 amino acids.

This clonotype was seen at least ten times. The V call is TRBV6-1, the J call TRBJ1-2; D not certain. CDR1 is MNHNS and CDR2 is SASEGT in the germline V gene. V lost 7 bases to trimming and J lost 0 bases, with 9 bases between them. The CDR3 runs 13 residues. CDR3 amino acids: CASKVVANYGYTF. In nucleotides, the CDR3 is TGTGCCAGCAAGGTTGTAGCTAACTATGGCTACACCTTC.

A word on this clonotype: This likely came from a read error, as a far larger clone is one base away. The genes are TRBV6-6 and TRBJ1-2; possibly TRBD1 for D (5 bases). V was shortened by 0 bases and J by 3 bases, with 11 bases between the two germline ends. The CDR3 totals 15 residues. Germline V gene lookup returns CDR1 MNHNY and CDR2 SVGAGI (reference sequence). Here the CDR3 reads CASSYSSDRHYGYTF. The CDR3 DNA reads as TGTGCCAGCAGTTACTCGAGTGACAGACACTATGGCTACACCTTC.

As for this clonotype: This may come from a read error, since a much larger clone is one base off. The chain couples TRBV7-8 to TRBJ2-3; no firm D call. Trimming left V 1 base short and J 0 bases short, with 8 bases between. Per germline, CDR1 SGHVS and CDR2 FQNEAQ. The length of the CDR3 is 15 residues. CDR3 loop: CASSLGVVSTDTQYF. The CDR3 region has the DNA TGTGCCAGCAGCTTAGGCGTGGTGAGCACAGATACGCAGTATTTT.

As concerns this clonotype: The junction and the germline gene differ at one end; a read error may be behind it. The rearrangement links TRBV5-1 to TRBJ2-2; TRBD1 or TRBD2 may be the D gene (5 bases each). CDR3 size: 16 residues. Germline lookup yields CDR1 SGHRS and CDR2 YFSETQ. In DNA form, the CDR3 reads TGCGCCAGCAGCAAAGGTCCGAGGGGAGACACCTGGGAGCTGTTTTTT. This codes for CASSKGPRGDTWELFF.

Turning to this clonotype: A read error may explain this, as a much larger clone is one base away. The chain is built from TRBV18 and TRBJ1-3; no firm D call. V was trimmed by 4 bases and J by 3 bases, leaving 13 bases between them. The CDR3 extends over 15 amino acids. CDR1 and CDR2 (germline): KGHSH, LQKENI. CDR3 DNA sequence: TGTGCCAGCTCACAGGGAGCCGCGGGTGGAAACACCATATATTTT. It specifies CASSQGAAGGNTIYF.

As concerns this clonotype: At one end, the junction sequence differs from germline, possibly due to a read error. J is TRBJ1-2 and V is TRBV7-9, with 9 bases matching TRBD1. Germline V lookup: CDR1 SEHNR, CDR2 FQNEAQ (reference sequence). CDR3 size: 15 residues. The DNA of the CDR3 is TGTGCCAGCAGCCCGTCGACAGGGGGTGACTATGGCTACGCCTTC. This gives the protein CASSPSTGGDYGYAF.